Presented here are 8 T cell receptor beta chains from one specimen sequenced in a study of CD8+ T cells in alopecia areata. cDNA prepared by RNA extraction and subsequent reverse transcription served as the template for sequencing. Sequencing was performed with immunoSEQ multiplex PCR; in TCRdb, only in-frame clones are kept and a portion is missing. The table has 65,000 to 75,000 clones, 29% seen once. Treatment reported: oral pan-JAK inhibitor, 5-10 mg twice daily. The material sequenced was CD8+ T cells sorted from blood, taken at week 4, from a patient treated with tofacitinib. These receptors were obtained from a human donor with alopecia areata.

This clone has a handful of counts. The gene calls are TRBV25-1 and TRBJ2-7, with D tentatively TRBD1 (5 bases). V lost 4 bases, J lost 6 bases, and 13 bases lay in between. CDR1 is MGHDK and CDR2 is SYGVNS in the germline V gene. This CDR3 has 13 residues. DNA of the CDR3: TGTGCCAGCAGTGTGGGATTAGGGGTCGAGCAGTACTTC. It translates to CASSVGLGVEQYF.

V and J are TRBV5-1 and TRBJ2-1; 10 bases line up with TRBD2. Germline V gene lookup returns CDR1 SGHRS and CDR2 YFSETQ. The J segment lost 4 bases and the V segment lost 2 bases, leaving 6 bases of the junction unmatched. This CDR3 is built from 16 residues. CDR3 DNA sequence: TGCGCCAGCAGCTTCACTAGCGGGACTCCGTACAATGAGCAGTTCTTC. This encodes CASSFTSGTPYNEQFF.

This clone has more than one count but fewer than ten. The gene calls are TRBV7-9 and TRBJ2-1, with TRBD2 matching 8 bases. This CDR3 is 14 amino acids long. The junction had 13 bases not matched to a gene; V was cut back by 11 bases and J by 7 bases. The germline CDR1 and CDR2 sequences are SEHNR and FQNEAQ (reference sequence). CDR3 sequence: CAPAASGSGNEQFF. Written as DNA, the CDR3 is TGTGCCCCAGCCGCCAGCGGGAGTGGAAATGAGCAGTTCTTC.

The sample holds a few counts of this clone. The sample contains more than one DNA sequence encoding this CDR3. The chain uses TRBV29-1 and TRBJ2-7; 7 bases align to TRBD1. Trimming took 4 bases from V and 2 from J; bases not matched to a gene: 2. The CDR3 is 12 amino acids. Per the germline V gene, CDR1 is SQVTM and CDR2 is ANQGSEA. The CDR3 here is CSVVGTAYEQYF. The CDR3 DNA reads TGCAGCGTTGTGGGGACAGCCTACGAGCAGTACTTC.

A single count supports this clone. The V call is TRBV29-1, the J call TRBJ2-3; TRBD1 might be the D (5 bases). The CDR3 is 14 amino acids. The ends were cut back, 7 bases at V and 2 bases at J, with 16 bases in the middle. Germline CDR1 is SQVTM and CDR2 is ANQGSEA. This chain's CDR3 is CSAALGVNTDTQYF. CDR3 DNA: TGCAGCGCGGCATTAGGGGTCAACACAGATACGCAGTATTTT.

A few counts support this clone. The chain joins TRBV30 to TRBJ2-6, with no clear D. CDR1 GTSNPN and CDR2 SVGIG come from the germline V gene (reference sequence). The CDR3 contains 13 residues. Trimming took off 5 bases at V and 1 base at J, with 6 bases between the two ends. CDR3 region: CAWGESGANVLTF. In DNA form, the CDR3 reads TGTGCCTGGGGCGAGTCTGGGGCCAACGTCCTGACTTTC.

The chain has TRBV19 and TRBJ2-1, with D uncertain. Germline V gene sequence: CDR1 LNHDA, CDR2 SQIVND (reference sequence). The CDR3 runs to 16 residues. V was shortened by 5 bases and J by 3 bases, with 17 bases between the two germline ends. The CDR3 coding sequence is TGTGCCAGTAGTCCAAGACACCTTGACGGCTACAATGAGCAGTTCTTC. Protein: CASSPRHLDGYNEQFF.

V usage is TRBV7-8 and J usage is TRBJ2-7, with D hard to call. V was trimmed by 5 bases and J by 4 bases, leaving 15 bases between them. The CDR3 loop spans 14 amino acids. Germline V gives CDR1 SGHVS, CDR2 FQNEAQ. The CDR3 here is CASSTQQPVYEQYF. For the CDR3, the DNA is TGTGCCAGCAGCACACAACAACCGGTGTACGAGCAGTACTTC.